One and the same sample provided the 14 T cell receptor beta chains below, sequenced in a study of blood T cell repertoires in COVID-19. Assay: immunoSEQ multiplex PCR; the TCRdb copy retains only in-frame clones and omits some. The sample holds about 190,000 clones; 85% to 90% are singletons and the top ten take 0.5% to 0.75%. Material for sequencing was peripheral blood. These TCRs come from a man aged 45-65 years with acute or convalescent COVID-19.

J is TRBJ2-3 and V is TRBV15; 8 positions agree with TRBD2. Germline CDR1 and CDR2: LNHNV and YYDKDF (reference sequence). The V and J ends lost 0 bases and 6 bases, in that order; junction bases with no gene match: 14. CDR3 length: 18 amino acids. CDR3 bases: TGTGCCACCAGCAGAGAGGGGTCGGGACTAGAGTTGGAGGATACGCAGTATTTT. It specifies CATSREGSGLELEDTQYF.

The rearrangement joins TRBV6-4 to TRBJ2-2; TRBD1 matches 12 bases. This CDR3 is 15 amino acids long. The germline CDR1 and CDR2 sequences are MRHNA and SNTAGT. Trimming at V came to 6 bases and at J to 7 bases, leaving 6 bases not matched to a gene. CDR3 region: CASSRDRGRNGELFF. CDR3 nucleotides: TGTGCCAGCAGCCGGGACAGGGGGCGGAACGGGGAGCTGTTTTTT.

The J gene is TRBJ1-4, the V gene TRBV6-5; possibly TRBD1 for D (6 bases). Germline CDR1 is MNHEY and CDR2 is SVGAGI. V was pared by 6 bases and J by 11 bases, with 19 bases between. The CDR3 is 14 residues long. CDR3 bases: TGTGCCAGCAGGTCCGGGGGGGGCTCGTGGAAACTGTTTTTT. Protein sequence: CASRSGGGSWKLFF.

CDR3 DNA sequence: TGTGCCAGCAGTCATACTGACAGGGACAATGAGCAGTTCTTC. This sequence encodes CASSHTDRDNEQFF. The chain has TRBV5-4 and TRBJ2-1, with 7 positions matching TRBD1. V shed 5 bases and J 5 bases; nucleotides not matched to a gene: 7. Germline assignment: CDR1 SGHNT and CDR2 YYREEE (reference sequence). The CDR3 extends over 14 amino acids.

V gene TRBV7-2 combines with J gene TRBJ1-1; 9 positions match TRBD1. CDR1 is SGHTA, CDR2 FQGNSA, per germline. The CDR3 is 14 residues long. Trimming took 0 bases from V and 5 from J; bases not matched to a gene: 1. CDR3 nucleotides: TGTGCCAGCAGCTTAGCGACAGGGGGGACTGAAGCTTTCTTT. Translation gives CASSLATGGTEAFF.

The chain employs TRBV5-1 and TRBJ2-3, with 7 positions matching TRBD2. V shed 3 bases, J shed 3 bases, and the junction held 7 bases outside the gene matches. CDR1 SGHRS and CDR2 YFSETQ come from the germline V gene. This CDR3 spans 15 amino acids. The CDR3 DNA reads TGCGCCAGCAGCTATCGGGGGGTGGCAACAGATACGCAGTATTTT. Amino acids: CASSYRGVATDTQYF.

The chain combines TRBV6-5 with TRBJ2-7, with D possibly TRBD2 on 6 matching bases. Germline lookup yields CDR1 MNHEY and CDR2 SVGAGI. This CDR3 has 15 amino acids. V was trimmed by 0 bases and J by 6 bases, leaving 15 bases between them. The CDR3 nucleotides are TGTGCCAGCAGTTACTCGACTCGGGGGACCTCCGAGCAGTACTTC. Amino acid sequence: CASSYSTRGTSEQYF.

The chain combines TRBV20-1 with TRBJ2-3; unclear D gene. The CDR3 covers 10 residues. Germline CDR1 and CDR2: DFQATT and SNEGSKA (reference sequence). V lost 3 bases to trimming and J lost 5 bases, with 3 bases between them. The CDR3 region has the DNA TGCAGTGCTAGCGTAGATACGCAGTATTTT. This translates into CSASVDTQYF.

The CDR3 spells CASSSTGSLDTQYF. The CDR3 bases are TGTGCCAGCAGCTCGACAGGGTCTTTAGATACGCAGTATTTT. The chain couples TRBV11-2 to TRBJ2-3; 7 bases fit TRBD1. Germline V gene lookup returns CDR1 SGHAT and CDR2 FQNNGV. The CDR3 is made up of 14 amino acids. V gave up 4 bases and J gave up 5 bases; unmatched junction bases: 6.

The chain couples TRBV7-2 to TRBJ2-1, with 12 nucleotides matching TRBD2. The CDR3 contains 15 residues. Losses at the gene ends were 1 base for V and 8 bases for J; bases not matched to a gene: 3. Germline values: CDR1 SGHTA, CDR2 FQGNSA. In DNA, the CDR3 is TGTGCCAGCAGCTTAGGAGGGACTAGCGGGTATGAGCAGTTCTTC. Residues: CASSLGGTSGYEQFF.

Remarks on this clone: One end of the junction varies from germline; a read error may be responsible. This chain uses TRBV18 with TRBJ2-3, with unresolved D. The CDR3 runs 14 residues. Germline-derived CDR1 and CDR2 are KGHSH and LQKENI. The DNA of the CDR3 is TGTGCCAGCTCAACACCCTCGGGCACAGATACGCAGTATTTT. Translating gives CASSTPSGTDTQYF.

The rearrangement uses TRBV5-8 and TRBJ1-2; 9 nucleotides match TRBD1. CDR1 is SGHTS and CDR2 is YDEGEE in the germline V gene. V lost 4 bases, J lost 0 bases, and 7 bases stayed unmatched. The CDR3 has 16 amino acids. The CDR3 loop is CASSRRDRVTNYGYTF. The CDR3 DNA sequence: TGTGCCAGCAGCCGCCGGGACAGGGTCACTAACTATGGCTACACCTTC.

CDR3 region: CASSTDPRRGNEQFF. In DNA, the CDR3 is TGTGCCAGCAGTACCGACCCACGGAGGGGCAATGAGCAGTTCTTC. The chain couples TRBV28 to TRBJ2-1; D is perhaps TRBD2 (6 bases). Trimming pared 5 bases from V and 6 bases from J, leaving 17 bases between. The CDR3 has 15 residues. Germline V CDR1 and CDR2: MDHEN, SYDVKM.

V is TRBV5-4 and J is TRBJ1-2, with 11 nucleotides matching TRBD1. J lost 3 bases, V lost 3 bases, and 1 base had no gene match. Germline assignment: CDR1 SGHNT and CDR2 YYREEE (reference sequence). The CDR3 extends over 14 amino acids. The CDR3 is CASSWDRGYYGYTF. The DNA of the CDR3 is TGTGCCAGCAGCTGGGACAGGGGGTACTATGGCTACACCTTC. Full variable domain (outside the CDR3, taken from reference TRBV5-4 and TRBJ1-2): ETGVTQSPTHLIKTRGQQVTLRCSSQSGHNTVSWYQQALGQGPQFIFQYYREEENGRGNFPPRFSGLQFPNYSSELNVNALELDDSALYLCASSWDRGYYGYTFGSGTRLTVV.